These T cell receptor beta chains were read from a single sample in a study of blood T cell repertoires in COVID-19. Produced via immunoSEQ multiplex PCR; TCRdb's table is partial and in-frame only. The sample includes 130,000 or so clones, about 89% of them seen just once. Sequencing was done on a sample of peripheral blood. These receptors originate from a man between 60 and 75 years old with COVID-19, enrolled during active disease. The CDR3 runs from the conserved cysteine through the conserved F or W. A D gene is named only where the DNA matches it firmly. Clone size appears in some rows only: once, few, many, or a class for an expanded clone.

CDR3 DNA: TGTGCCAGCACCGAAAGTGCGGGGGCACGTGGCTACACCTTC
CDR3 protein: CASTESAGARGYTF
CDR3 length: 14
V gene: TRBV6-5
clone size: .
J gene: TRBJ1-2
D gene: .

CDR3 DNA: TGTGCCAGCAGCGGGGTACAGGGTACCTATGGCTACACCTTC
CDR3 protein: CASSGVQGTYGYTF
CDR3 length: 14
V gene: TRBV9
clone size: .
J gene: TRBJ1-2
D gene: .

CDR3 DNA: TGTGCCAGCCAGACAGGGACGGGTGGCTACACCTTC
CDR3 protein: CASQTGTGGYTF
CDR3 length: 12
V gene: TRBV2
clone size: once
J gene: TRBJ1-2
D gene: TRBD1

CDR3 DNA: TGTGCCAGCAGCTATAGACAGGGGGCCTATGGCTACACCTTC
CDR3 protein: CASSYRQGAYGYTF
CDR3 length: 14
V gene: TRBV5-4
clone size: .
J gene: TRBJ1-2
D gene: TRBD1

CDR3 DNA: TGTGCCAGTAGTTCTCGACAGGGCGCAACTAATGAAAAACTGTTTTTT
CDR3 protein: CASSSRQGATNEKLFF
CDR3 length: 16
V gene: TRBV19
clone size: .
J gene: TRBJ1-4
D gene: TRBD1

CDR3 DNA: TGTGCCAGCAGCTTACAAAGGACAGTGAATTCACCCCTCCACTTT
CDR3 protein: CASSLQRTVNSPLHF
CDR3 length: 15
V gene: TRBV7-2
clone size: .
J gene: TRBJ1-6
D gene: .

CDR3 DNA: TGTGCCAGCAATCCGGGACAGGGGGTCTGGCAGCCCCAGCATTTT
CDR3 protein: CASNPGQGVWQPQHF
CDR3 length: 15
V gene: TRBV2
clone size: .
J gene: TRBJ1-5
D gene: TRBD1

CDR3 DNA: TGTGCCAGCAGCCAAGGGACAGGTAAAAATTCACCCCTCCACTTT
CDR3 protein: CASSQGTGKNSPLHF
CDR3 length: 15
V gene: TRBV3-1/TRBV3-2
clone size: .
J gene: TRBJ1-6
D gene: TRBD1

CDR3 DNA: TGTGCCAGCAGCCCCTTGACCGAGGTTTACACAGATACGCAGTATTTT
CDR3 protein: CASSPLTEVYTDTQYF
CDR3 length: 16
V gene: TRBV7-9
clone size: .
J gene: TRBJ2-3
D gene: .

CDR3 DNA: TGTGCCAGCAGTCACCGGACAGGGAGGGTTTCGTCTAGCAATCAGCCCCAGCATTTT
CDR3 protein: CASSHRTGRVSSSNQPQHF
CDR3 length: 19
V gene: TRBV2
clone size: .
J gene: TRBJ1-5
D gene: TRBD1

CDR3 DNA: TGTGCCAGCAGCTCGGGATCCGGACAGGGGAACACTGAAGCTTTCTTT
CDR3 protein: CASSSGSGQGNTEAFF
CDR3 length: 16
V gene: TRBV7-8
clone size: once
J gene: TRBJ1-1
D gene: TRBD1

CDR3 DNA: TGCGCCAGCAGCTTACGGGACACGGCACGGGGTTACAATGAGCAGTTCTTC
CDR3 protein: CASSLRDTARGYNEQFF
CDR3 length: 17
V gene: TRBV5-1
clone size: .
J gene: TRBJ2-1
D gene: .

CDR3 DNA: TGTGCCTGGTCCCGGGGGGCCGGGCAGCCCCAGCATTTT
CDR3 protein: CAWSRGAGQPQHF
CDR3 length: 13
V gene: TRBV30
clone size: .
J gene: TRBJ1-5
D gene: .

CDR3 DNA: TGTGCCAGCAGTTACTTAAATGAGCAGTTCTTC
CDR3 protein: CASSYLNEQFF
CDR3 length: 11
V gene: TRBV6-2/TRBV6-3
clone size: .
J gene: TRBJ2-1
D gene: .

CDR3 DNA: TGTGCCAGCAGCGTAGTACAGACCGGGGAGCTGTTTTTT
CDR3 protein: CASSVVQTGELFF
CDR3 length: 13
V gene: TRBV9
clone size: .
J gene: TRBJ2-2
D gene: .

CDR3 DNA: TGTGCCAGTAGTGACAGGGGGCAATCCGGGGAGCTGTTTTTT
CDR3 protein: CASSDRGQSGELFF
CDR3 length: 14
V gene: TRBV19
clone size: few
J gene: TRBJ2-2
D gene: TRBD1

CDR3 DNA: TGTGCCAGCAGCGGGGACATCAACACCGGGGAGCTGTTTTTT
CDR3 protein: CASSGDINTGELFF
CDR3 length: 14
V gene: TRBV5-6
clone size: few
J gene: TRBJ2-2
D gene: .

CDR3 DNA: TGTGCCACCAGTGATCCAGGGACTAATGAAAAACTGTTTTTT
CDR3 protein: CATSDPGTNEKLFF
CDR3 length: 14
V gene: TRBV24-1
clone size: .
J gene: TRBJ1-4
D gene: .

CDR3 DNA: TGTGCCAGCAGCCCAGAGACAGGGCATAAGCAGTATTTT
CDR3 protein: CASSPETGHKQYF
CDR3 length: 13
V gene: TRBV7-3
clone size: .
J gene: TRBJ2-3
D gene: TRBD1

CDR3 DNA: TGTGCCAGCAGCACGGGACTGGATGGCTACACCTTC
CDR3 protein: CASSTGLDGYTF
CDR3 length: 12
V gene: TRBV5-4
clone size: .
J gene: TRBJ1-2
D gene: .

CDR3 DNA: TGTGCCAGCAGCCAAGGGCGGAACGGGGAGCTGTTTTTT
CDR3 protein: CASSQGRNGELFF
CDR3 length: 13
V gene: TRBV14
clone size: .
J gene: TRBJ2-2
D gene: .

CDR3 DNA: TGTGTCAGCAGGGAGCGGGCTTCCTACAATGAGCAGTTCTTC
CDR3 protein: CVSRERASYNEQFF
CDR3 length: 14
V gene: TRBV2
clone size: .
J gene: TRBJ2-1
D gene: .

CDR3 DNA: TGTGCCAGCTCACCTCAAAAGCAGGGAAATCAGCCCCAGCATTTT
CDR3 protein: CASSPQKQGNQPQHF
CDR3 length: 15
V gene: TRBV18
clone size: .
J gene: TRBJ1-5
D gene: .

CDR3 DNA: TGTGCCAGCAGCTTGGCGGGGACAGGGAGCATCTATGGCTACACCTTC
CDR3 protein: CASSLAGTGSIYGYTF
CDR3 length: 16
V gene: TRBV5-4
clone size: .
J gene: TRBJ1-2
D gene: TRBD1

CDR3 DNA: TGTGCCAGCACCTCAGGCGTATTCTCCTACAATGAGCAGTTCTTC
CDR3 protein: CASTSGVFSYNEQFF
CDR3 length: 15
V gene: TRBV9
clone size: few
J gene: TRBJ2-1
D gene: .

CDR3 DNA: TGTGCCAGCAGCTCCGCGACAGGAGGCGAGCTGTTTTTT
CDR3 protein: CASSSATGGELFF
CDR3 length: 13
V gene: TRBV7-9
clone size: few
J gene: TRBJ2-2
D gene: .

CDR3 DNA: TGTGCCAGCAGCGATCCCCTTGCGGGGAAGGAAAATGAGCAGTTCTTC
CDR3 protein: CASSDPLAGKENEQFF
CDR3 length: 16
V gene: TRBV2
clone size: few
J gene: TRBJ2-1
D gene: .

CDR3 DNA: TGTGCCAGCAGTGAATTAGACAAACCCCAATTCTATGGCTACACCTTC
CDR3 protein: CASSELDKPQFYGYTF
CDR3 length: 16
V gene: TRBV25-1
clone size: once
J gene: TRBJ1-2
D gene: .

CDR3 DNA: TGCGCCAGCAGCCAAGAGGGTAGCGGGGGGCTCTACGAGCAGTACTTC
CDR3 protein: CASSQEGSGGLYEQYF
CDR3 length: 16
V gene: TRBV4-3
clone size: .
J gene: TRBJ2-7
D gene: TRBD2

CDR3 DNA: TGTGCCAGCAGGGAGGACCTTCACCCCAAACTGTTTTTT
CDR3 protein: CASREDLHPKLFF
CDR3 length: 13
V gene: TRBV7-9
clone size: .
J gene: TRBJ1-4
D gene: .